This T cell receptor (beta chain) was captured by sequencing in a study of T-cell reconstitution after alpha-beta-depleted transplantation in children. There are 14 residues in the CDR3. V lost 5 bases and J 3 bases, leaving 13 bases between the germline ends. TCRbeta library preparation incorporated unique molecular identifiers. MiXCR, applied by TCRdb to the PCR reads, yields one record per CDR3 protein. The sample holds nearly 400,000 distinct CDR3 sequences, roughly 22% seen once. The TCR comes from a human donor who donated a stem cell graft to a child with acute myeloid leukemia. The source was PBMCs from the stem cell graft donor, collected from the stem cell graft. The chain combines TRBV12-3 or TRBV12-4 with TRBJ1-1; a possible D gene is TRBD1 (6 bases). The CDR3 here is CASSNNRVDTEAFF. The CDR3 coding sequence is TGTGCCAGCAGTAATAACAGGGTAGACACTGAAGCTTTCTTT.